This T cell receptor (beta chain) was sequenced during a study of blood T cell repertoires in COVID-19. Study-level background: The United States, Italy and Spain supplied acute and convalescent COVID-19 samples. Nucleic acid was either cDNA or gDNA, and it came from T cells, B-cell-depleted T cells, or PBMCs.

In its sample, this clone was seen a few times. TCRdb's table, derived via immunoSEQ multiplex PCR, lists solely in-frame clones and lacks some. The repertoire holds about 50,000 clones, roughly 77% seen once, with 43% in the top ten. Germline V CDR1 and CDR2: SQVTM, ANQGSEA. The CDR3 runs 14 residues. The trim removed 0 bases at V and 4 bases at J, leaving 4 bases unmatched. This TCR was recovered from a man in his 70s with active or convalescent COVID-19. What was sequenced was peripheral blood. The chain joins TRBV29-1 to TRBJ1-2, with 8 bases identical to TRBD1. The CDR3 here is CSVEDWTGTYGYTF. The CDR3 coding sequence is TGCAGCGTTGAAGATTGGACAGGGACCTATGGCTACACCTTC.